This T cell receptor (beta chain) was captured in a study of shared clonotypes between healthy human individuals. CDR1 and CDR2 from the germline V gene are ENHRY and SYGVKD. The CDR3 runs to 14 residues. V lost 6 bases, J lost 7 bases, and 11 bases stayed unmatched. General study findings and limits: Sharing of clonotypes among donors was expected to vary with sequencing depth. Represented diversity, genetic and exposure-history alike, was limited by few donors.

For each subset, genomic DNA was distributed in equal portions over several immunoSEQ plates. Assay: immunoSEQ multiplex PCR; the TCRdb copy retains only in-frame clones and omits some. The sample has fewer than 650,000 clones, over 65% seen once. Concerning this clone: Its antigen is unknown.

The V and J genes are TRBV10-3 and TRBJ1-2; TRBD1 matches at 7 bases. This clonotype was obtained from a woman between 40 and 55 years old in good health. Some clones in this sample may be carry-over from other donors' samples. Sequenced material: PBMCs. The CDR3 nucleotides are TGTGCCATCAGAGCCACGGACAGGCCCATTGGCTACACCTTC. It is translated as CAIRATDRPIGYTF.